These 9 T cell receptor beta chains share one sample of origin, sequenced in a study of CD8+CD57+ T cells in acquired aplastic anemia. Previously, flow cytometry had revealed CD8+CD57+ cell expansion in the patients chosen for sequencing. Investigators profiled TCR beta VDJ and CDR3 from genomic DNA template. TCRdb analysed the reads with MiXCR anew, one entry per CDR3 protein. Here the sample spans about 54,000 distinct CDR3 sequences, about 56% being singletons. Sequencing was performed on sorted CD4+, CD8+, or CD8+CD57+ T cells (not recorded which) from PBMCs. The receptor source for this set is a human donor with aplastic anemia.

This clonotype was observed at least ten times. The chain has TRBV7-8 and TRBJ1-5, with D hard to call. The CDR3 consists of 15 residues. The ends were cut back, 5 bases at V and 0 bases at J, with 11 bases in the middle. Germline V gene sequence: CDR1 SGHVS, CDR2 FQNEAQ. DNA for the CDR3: TGTGCCAGCAGCCCTGGTAGAGATAGCAATCAGCCCCAGCATTTT. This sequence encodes CASSPGRDSNQPQHF.

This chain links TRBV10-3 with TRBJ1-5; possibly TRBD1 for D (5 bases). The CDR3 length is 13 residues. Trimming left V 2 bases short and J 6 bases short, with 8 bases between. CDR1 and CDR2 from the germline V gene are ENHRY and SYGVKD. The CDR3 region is CAISETGPQPQHF. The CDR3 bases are TGTGCCATCAGTGAGACAGGACCTCAGCCCCAGCATTTT.

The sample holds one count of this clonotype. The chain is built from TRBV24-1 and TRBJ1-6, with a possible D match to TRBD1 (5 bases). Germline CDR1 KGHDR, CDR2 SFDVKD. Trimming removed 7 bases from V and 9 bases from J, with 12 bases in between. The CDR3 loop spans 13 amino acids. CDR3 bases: TGTGCCACCAGCGTGGGGGAGGGTTCACCCCTCCACTTT. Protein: CATSVGEGSPLHF.

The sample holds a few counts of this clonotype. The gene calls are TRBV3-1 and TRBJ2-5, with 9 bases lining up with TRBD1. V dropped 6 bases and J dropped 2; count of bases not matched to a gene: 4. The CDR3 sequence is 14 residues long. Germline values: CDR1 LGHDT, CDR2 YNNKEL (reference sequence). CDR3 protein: CASSLGTGQETQYF. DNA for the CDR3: TGTGCCAGCAGTCTAGGGACAGGGCAAGAGACCCAGTACTTC.

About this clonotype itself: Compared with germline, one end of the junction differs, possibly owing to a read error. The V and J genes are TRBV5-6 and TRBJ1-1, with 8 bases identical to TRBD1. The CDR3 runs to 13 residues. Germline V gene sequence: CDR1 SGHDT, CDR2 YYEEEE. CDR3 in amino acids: CASSWTGNAEAFF. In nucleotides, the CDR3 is TGTGCCAGCAGCTGGACAGGGAACGCTGAAGCTTTCTTT.

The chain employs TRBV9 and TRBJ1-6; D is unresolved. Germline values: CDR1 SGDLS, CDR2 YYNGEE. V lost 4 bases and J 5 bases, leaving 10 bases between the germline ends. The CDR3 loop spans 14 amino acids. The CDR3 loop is CASSPPEHNSPLHF. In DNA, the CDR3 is TGTGCCAGCAGCCCGCCGGAGCATAATTCACCCCTCCACTTT.

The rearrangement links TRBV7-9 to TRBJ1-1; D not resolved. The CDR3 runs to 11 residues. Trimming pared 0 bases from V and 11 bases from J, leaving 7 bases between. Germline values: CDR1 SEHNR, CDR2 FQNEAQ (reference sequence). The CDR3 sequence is CASSLATGAFF. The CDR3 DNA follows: TGTGCCAGCAGCTTAGCTACGGGGGCTTTCTTT.

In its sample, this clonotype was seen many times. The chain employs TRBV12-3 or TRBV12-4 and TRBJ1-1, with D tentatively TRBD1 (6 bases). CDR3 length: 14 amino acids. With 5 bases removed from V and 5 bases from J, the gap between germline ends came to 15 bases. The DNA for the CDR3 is TGTGCCAGCAGTCCCGGGGGGCTCGGTACTGAAGCTTTCTTT. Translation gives CASSPGGLGTEAFF.

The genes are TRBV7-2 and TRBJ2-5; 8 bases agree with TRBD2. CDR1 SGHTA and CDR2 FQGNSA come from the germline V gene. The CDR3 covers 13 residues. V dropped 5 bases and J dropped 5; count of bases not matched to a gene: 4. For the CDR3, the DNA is TGTGCCAGCAGCATCAGCGGGGGTGAGACCCAGTACTTC. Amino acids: CASSISGGETQYF.